Listed below are T cell receptor beta chains from one sample, sequenced in a study of blood T cell repertoires in COVID-19. The data were produced by immunoSEQ multiplex PCR, yet TCRdb's version contains in-frame clones alone and is incomplete. This table holds 200,000 to 250,000 clones, roughly 87% found once. Sequenced input: PBMCs or T cells enriched from blood (not recorded which). The source is a man younger than 35 with acute COVID-19. The CDR3 runs from the conserved cysteine through the conserved F or W. The D gene is left open where the match is weak. Rows give clone size only sometimes, using once, few, many, or a class for an expanded clone.

clone_size	d_call	v_call	j_call	cdr3_nt	cdr3_aa
few	TRBD1	TRBV7-2	TRBJ1-5	TGTGCCAGCAGCCTTTGGGACAGGGGTGGTCAGCCCCAGCATTTT	CASSLWDRGGQPQHF
.	.	TRBV2	TRBJ2-7	TGTGCCAGCAGTGAACCCCCCGGCAGACAAAAGCAGTACTTC	CASSEPPGRQKQYF
once	TRBD1	TRBV5-1	TRBJ2-5	TGCGCCAGCAGCTCGGCGACAGGGGCCGGGGAGACCCAGTACTTC	CASSSATGAGETQYF
many	TRBD2	TRBV29-1	TRBJ2-3	TGCAGCCTTGCTAGCGGGAGTCGGAATACGCAGTATTTT	CSLASGSRNTQYF
.	TRBD1	TRBV28	TRBJ2-4	TGTGCCAGCAGTTTATCAGGGGGCAACCAGTACTTC	CASSLSGGNQYF
.	TRBD1	TRBV10-3	TRBJ2-7	TGTGCCAGCGGGACAGGGCTCTCCTACGAGCAGTACTTC	CASGTGLSYEQYF
.	TRBD1	TRBV7-2	TRBJ1-3	TGTGCCAGCAGCTTAGGTGGGACAGGGGGATCTGGAAACACCATATATTTT	CASSLGGTGGSGNTIYF
.	.	TRBV5-1	TRBJ2-3	TGCGCCAGCAGCACGACAGGTGAATCCGATACGCAGTATTTT	CASSTTGESDTQYF
once	.	TRBV4-3	TRBJ2-1	TGCGCCAGCAGCCAGTCACAGGGTCCCTACAATGAGCAGTTCTTC	CASSQSQGPYNEQFF
.	TRBD2	TRBV7-2	TRBJ2-4	TGTGCCAGCAGCTTTGCTAGCGGGTCTTTAGCCAAAAACATTCAGTACTTC	CASSFASGSLAKNIQYF
.	.	TRBV11-3	TRBJ2-5	TGTGCCAGCAGCTTGAGGAACCAAGAGACCCAGTACTTC	CASSLRNQETQYF
.	TRBD1	TRBV4-1	TRBJ1-2	TGCGCCAGCAGCCACGCCCCGACAGGGGGCGCCGGCTATGGCTACACCTTC	CASSHAPTGGAGYGYTF
.	.	TRBV3-1/TRBV3-2	TRBJ2-3	TGTGCCAGCAGCCAAGGGGCCACAGATACGCAGTATTTT	CASSQGATDTQYF
once	TRBD1	TRBV4-3	TRBJ2-7	TGCGCCAGCAGCCGCACACAGGGGATCGTCTACGAGCAGTACTTC	CASSRTQGIVYEQYF
once	.	TRBV24-1	TRBJ2-2	TGTGCCGCCGCACAGGGGAACACCGGGGAGCTGTTTTTT	CAAAQGNTGELFF
.	TRBD2	TRBV24-1	TRBJ2-4	TGTGCCACCAGTGACGTCGAAATAGCGGGAGGGCCCAAAAACATTCAGTACTTC	CATSDVEIAGGPKNIQYF
.	.	TRBV27	TRBJ1-1	TGTGCCAGCAGTCTATACAGGGAAGGCGGCACTGAAGCTTTCTTT	CASSLYREGGTEAFF
.	.	TRBV5-4	TRBJ2-4	TGTGCCAGCTCCCCGGGGGGGGCAGGGGGAGACATTCAGTACTTC	CASSPGGAGGDIQYF
.	.	TRBV27	TRBJ1-5	TGTGCCAGCAGTCTGACAGGCGCCAATCAACCCCAGCATTTT	CASSLTGANQPQHF
.	.	TRBV6-4	TRBJ2-1	TGTGCCAGCAGTGACTCGTCCGCGGGAACAAAGCAGTTCTTC	CASSDSSAGTKQFF
once	TRBD1	TRBV7-8	TRBJ2-5	TGTGCCAGCAGACGGAACAGGGGGCGAGAGACCCAGTACTTC	CASRRNRGRETQYF
.	.	TRBV19	TRBJ2-3	TGTGCCAGTAGTAGCGGAAACACAGATACGCAGTATTTT	CASSSGNTDTQYF
.	TRBD1	TRBV6-6	TRBJ1-5	TGTGCCAGCAGTCTACATATACCGGGACAGGGGTCCAATCAGCCCCAGCATTTT	CASSLHIPGQGSNQPQHF
.	TRBD1	TRBV28	TRBJ1-1	TGTGCCAGCAGTTTAGACAGGGTGGATACTGAAGCTTTCTTT	CASSLDRVDTEAFF
.	.	TRBV9	TRBJ2-1	TGTGCCAGCAGCGTAGAACCCTTCGTAGCGGAGAGCTCCTACAATGAGCAGTTCTTC	CASSVEPFVAESSYNEQFF
.	.	TRBV2	TRBJ2-7	TGTGCCAGCAGTGATGCGGATCCCTACGAGCAGTACTTC	CASSDADPYEQYF
.	.	TRBV2	TRBJ2-5	TGTGCCAGCATTCAAGGAGGGACAGAGACCCAGTACTTC	CASIQGGTETQYF
.	TRBD2	TRBV19	TRBJ2-1	TGTGCCAGTAAACGGTCAGCGGGAGGGCCGCCGATAGGTGAGCAGTTCTTC	CASKRSAGGPPIGEQFF